This TCR beta chain was captured in a study of blood T cell repertoires in COVID-19. Study-level background: Specimens from acute and convalescent COVID-19 originated in the United States, Italy and Spain.

V was pared by 2 bases and J by 12 bases, with 8 bases of the junction left unmatched. This CDR3 spans 14 amino acids. Germline loops: CDR1 MNHEY, CDR2 SVGEGT. The protocol was immunoSEQ multiplex PCR, while the TCRdb copy is restricted to in-frame clones and leaves out a portion. The sample lists roughly 140,000 clones; about 83% were seen once. The age range of participants was about 18 to 95 years, with residence in some 25 US areas. Self-reported history from a screening survey and questionnaire set each donor's cohort. V usage is TRBV6-2 or TRBV6-3 and J usage is TRBJ2-1; TRBD2 agrees at 9 bases. This clonotype was obtained from a woman aged 50 to 65 who had been exposed to COVID-19. Sequencing used PBMCs or T cells enriched from blood (not recorded which). In DNA form, the CDR3 reads TGTGCCAGCAGTTACGGCGGGGGGGCCCGGGGGCAGTTCTTC. Encoded protein: CASSYGGGARGQFF.